This T cell receptor (beta chain) emerged from a study of control samples from healthy donors and cancer patients (dated by TCRdb to the early 2020s). The receptor library was made with the immunoSEQ multiplex PCR assay. Held by TCRdb, this immuneACCESS table contains in-frame sequences only and omits some clones. Under half of the omission traces to an unresolved V gene where checked; the cause of the rest is unknown. Recorded for this sample are tens of thousands of clones; 90% of them occurred a single time. Around 5.4% of the sample is taken by the ten largest. V is cut by 3 bases and J by 2 bases, and the space between the germline ends is 4 bases. CDR1 SGHRS and CDR2 YFSETQ are derived from the germline V gene. The CDR3, from cysteine to phenylalanine, totals 12 residues. The only DNA kept is the CDR3, 36 bases in frame from the first base. This clone was recorded only once. The specificity of this receptor is unknown. Per-nucleotide qualities are absent, and no much larger clonotype sits a single base away.

This TCR was sampled from a man in his fifties or sixties with colorectal cancer. The chain is assembled from TRBV5-1 and TRBJ2-3; no D gene call is confident. The sequenced sample was PBMCs. DNA sequence: TGCGCCAGCAGCTATACCACAGATACGCAGTATTTT. It specifies CASSYTTDTQYF. The full variable domain, completed from the reference TRBV5-1 and TRBJ2-3 proteins outside the CDR3, reads KAGVTQTPRYLIKTRGQQVTLSCSPISGHRSVSWYQQTPGQGLQFLFEYFSETQRNKGNFPGRFSGRQFSNSRSEMNVSTLELGDSALYLCASSYTTDTQYFGPGTRLTVL.